The clone carrying this TCR beta chain was observed a handful of times. What it binds is unknown. The sample comes from a study of regulatory T cells in long-lasting Graves disease. About the research overall: Antithyroid drugs had been taken under 3 months by newly diagnosed Graves' patients.

TCR beta libraries were built with iRepertoire HTBI primers and Arm-PCR of CDR3 regions. TCRdb re-analysed the multiplex PCR reads in MiXCR, keeping a single row per CDR3 protein. The repertoire consists of about 320,000 distinct CDR3 sequences, with 15% to 20% occurring once and the leading ten covering less than 45%. Sample time point: newly diagnosed GD, antithyroid drugs for less than 3 months. Following extraction of RNA from PBMCs, that RNA was used to make the TCR library. A volume of 7 to 9 milliliters of peripheral blood was collected in EDTA tubes. Overall study results and limits: TRBV28, TRBJ1-2 and TRBJ2-5 emerged as the favored segments in persistent disease. Persistent patients had a count of shared public clonotypes (approximately 3,000) that exceeded that of new patients (approximately 1,000).

The V gene's germline CDR1 is SEHNR and CDR2 FQNEAQ (reference sequence). V lost 7 bases, J lost 6 bases, and 5 bases stayed unmatched. The CDR3 totals 12 residues. Source: peripheral blood mononuclear cells (PBMCs), taken at new diagnosis, from a patient treated with antithyroid drugs. The rearrangement joins TRBV7-9 to TRBJ2-7; 8 bases line up with TRBD1. This TCR derives from a female donor with Graves disease. CDR3 sequence (DNA): TGTGCCAGCAACGACAGGGGAAGCGAGCAGTACTTC. Protein product: CASNDRGSEQYF.